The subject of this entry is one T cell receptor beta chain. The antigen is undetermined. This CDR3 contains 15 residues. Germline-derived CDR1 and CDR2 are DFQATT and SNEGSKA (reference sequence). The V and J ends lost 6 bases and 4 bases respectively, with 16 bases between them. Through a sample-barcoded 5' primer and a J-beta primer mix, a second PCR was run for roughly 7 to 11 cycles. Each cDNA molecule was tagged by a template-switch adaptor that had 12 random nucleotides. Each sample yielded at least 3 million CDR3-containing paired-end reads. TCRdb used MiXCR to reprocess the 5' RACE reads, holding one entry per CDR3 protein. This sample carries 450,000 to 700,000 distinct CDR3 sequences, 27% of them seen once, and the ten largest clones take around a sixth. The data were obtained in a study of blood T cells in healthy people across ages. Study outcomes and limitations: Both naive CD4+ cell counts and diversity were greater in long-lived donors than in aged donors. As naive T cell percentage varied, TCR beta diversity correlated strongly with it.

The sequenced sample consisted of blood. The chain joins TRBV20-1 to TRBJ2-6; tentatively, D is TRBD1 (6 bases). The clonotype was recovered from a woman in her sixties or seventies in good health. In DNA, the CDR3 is TGCAGTGCCCCCACAGGGTTCCCCGGGGCCAACGTCCTGACTTTC. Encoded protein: CSAPTGFPGANVLTF.